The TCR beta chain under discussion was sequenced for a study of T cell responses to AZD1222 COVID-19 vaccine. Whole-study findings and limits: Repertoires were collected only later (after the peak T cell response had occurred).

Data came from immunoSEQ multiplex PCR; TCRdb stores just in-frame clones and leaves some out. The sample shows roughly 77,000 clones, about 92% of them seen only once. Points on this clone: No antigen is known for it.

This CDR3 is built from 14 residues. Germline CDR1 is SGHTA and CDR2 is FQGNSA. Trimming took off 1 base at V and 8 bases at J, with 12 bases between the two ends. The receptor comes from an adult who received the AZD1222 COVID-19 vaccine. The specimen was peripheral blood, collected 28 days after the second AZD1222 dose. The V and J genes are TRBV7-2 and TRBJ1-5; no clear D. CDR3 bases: TGTGCCAGCAGCTTAGAGGCGGATTTCAAGCCCCAGCATTTT. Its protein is CASSLEADFKPQHF. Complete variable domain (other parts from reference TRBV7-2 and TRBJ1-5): GAGVSQSPSNKVTEKGKDVELRCDPISGHTALYWYRQSLGQGLEFLIYFQGNSAPDKSGLPSDRFSAERTGGSVSTLTIQRTQQEDSAVYLCASSLEADFKPQHFGDGTRLSIL.